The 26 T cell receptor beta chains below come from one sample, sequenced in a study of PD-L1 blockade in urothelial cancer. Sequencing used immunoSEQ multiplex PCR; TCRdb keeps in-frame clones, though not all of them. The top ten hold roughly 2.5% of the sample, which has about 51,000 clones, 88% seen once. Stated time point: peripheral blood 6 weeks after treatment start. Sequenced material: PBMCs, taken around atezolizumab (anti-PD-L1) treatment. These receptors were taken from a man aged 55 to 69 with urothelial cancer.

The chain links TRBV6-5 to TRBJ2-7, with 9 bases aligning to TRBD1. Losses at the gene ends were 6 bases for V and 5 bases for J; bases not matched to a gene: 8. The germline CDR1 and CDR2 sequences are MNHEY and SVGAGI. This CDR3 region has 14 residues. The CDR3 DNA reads TGTGCCAGCAGGTTGCACAGGGGGCGAAACGAGCAGTACTTC. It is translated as CASRLHRGRNEQYF.

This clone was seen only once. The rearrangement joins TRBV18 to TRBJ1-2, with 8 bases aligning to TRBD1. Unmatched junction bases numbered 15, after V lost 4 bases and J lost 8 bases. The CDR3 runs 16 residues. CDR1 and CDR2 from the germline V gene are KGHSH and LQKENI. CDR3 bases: TGTGCCAGCTCACTGTCCCAGGGGGCGTCGCCTGGGGGCTACACCTTC. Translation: CASSLSQGASPGGYTF. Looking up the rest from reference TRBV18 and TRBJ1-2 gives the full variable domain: NAGVMQNPRHLVRRRGQEARLRCSPMKGHSHVYWYRQLPEEGLKFMVYLQKENIIDESGMPKERFSAEFPKEGPSILRIQQVVRGDSAAYFCASSLSQGASPGGYTFGSGTRLTVV.

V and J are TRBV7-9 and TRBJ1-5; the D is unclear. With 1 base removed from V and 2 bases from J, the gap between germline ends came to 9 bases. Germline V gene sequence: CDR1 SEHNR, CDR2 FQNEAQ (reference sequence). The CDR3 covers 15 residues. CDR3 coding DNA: TGTGCCAGCAGCTTAGGAGACGGAGGCAATCAGCCCCAGCATTTT. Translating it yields CASSLGDGGNQPQHF.

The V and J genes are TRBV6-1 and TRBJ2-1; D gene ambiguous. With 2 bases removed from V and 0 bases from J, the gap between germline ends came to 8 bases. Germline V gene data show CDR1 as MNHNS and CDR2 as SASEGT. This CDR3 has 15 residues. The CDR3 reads CASSEPGYSYNEQFF. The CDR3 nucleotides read TGTGCCAGCAGTGAACCAGGTTACTCCTACAATGAGCAGTTCTTC.

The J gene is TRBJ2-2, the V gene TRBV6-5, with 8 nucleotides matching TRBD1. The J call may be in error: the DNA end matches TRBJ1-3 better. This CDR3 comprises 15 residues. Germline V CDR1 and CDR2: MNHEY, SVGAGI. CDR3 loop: CASSYGGTGRNTIYF. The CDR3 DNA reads TGTGCCAGCAGTTACGGGGGGACAGGTCGCAACACCATATATTTT.

The CDR3 is CASSLGQGGYTF. The DNA of the CDR3 is TGTGCCAGCAGCTTAGGACAGGGAGGCTACACCTTC. The V gene is TRBV11-2, the J gene TRBJ1-2, with 7 bases lining up with TRBD1. With V trimmed by 1 base and J by 8 bases, 1 base remained unmatched. The CDR3 length is 12 residues. The germline V gene encodes CDR1 SGHAT and CDR2 FQNNGV.

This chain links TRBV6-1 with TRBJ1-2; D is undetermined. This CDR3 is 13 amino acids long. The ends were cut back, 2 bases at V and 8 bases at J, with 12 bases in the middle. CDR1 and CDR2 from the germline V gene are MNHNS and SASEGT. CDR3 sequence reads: CASSEQAVLGYTF. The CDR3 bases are TGTGCCAGCAGTGAACAGGCAGTTCTGGGCTACACCTTC.

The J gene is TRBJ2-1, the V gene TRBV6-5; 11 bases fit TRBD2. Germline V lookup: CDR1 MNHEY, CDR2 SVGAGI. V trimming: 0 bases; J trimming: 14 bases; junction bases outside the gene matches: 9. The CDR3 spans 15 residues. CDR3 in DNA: TGTGCCAGCAGTTACTCGTGGGTAGCGGGAGGGCCGGAGTTCTTC. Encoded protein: CASSYSWVAGGPEFF.

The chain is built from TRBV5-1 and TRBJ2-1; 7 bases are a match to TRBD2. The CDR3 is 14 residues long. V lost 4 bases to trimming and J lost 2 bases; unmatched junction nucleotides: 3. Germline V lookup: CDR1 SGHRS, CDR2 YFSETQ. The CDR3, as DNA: TGCGCCAGCAGCCCGAGCGGGACCTACAATGAGCAGTTCTTC. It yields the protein CASSPSGTYNEQFF.

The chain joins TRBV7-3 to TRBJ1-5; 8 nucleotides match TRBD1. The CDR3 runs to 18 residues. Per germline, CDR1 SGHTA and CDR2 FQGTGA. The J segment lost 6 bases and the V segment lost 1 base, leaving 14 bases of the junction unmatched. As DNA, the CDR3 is TGTGCCAGCAGCTTAAGGGACAGGCAGCTAGATTCAATTCAGCCCCAGCATTTT. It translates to CASSLRDRQLDSIQPQHF.

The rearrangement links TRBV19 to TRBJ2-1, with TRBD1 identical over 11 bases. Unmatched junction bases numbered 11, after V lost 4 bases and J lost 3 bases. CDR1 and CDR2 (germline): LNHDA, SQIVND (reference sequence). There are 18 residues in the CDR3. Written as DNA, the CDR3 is TGTGCCAGTAGTAGCCCCGGGACAGGGGGGTCTTTCTACAATGAGCAGTTCTTC. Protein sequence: CASSSPGTGGSFYNEQFF.

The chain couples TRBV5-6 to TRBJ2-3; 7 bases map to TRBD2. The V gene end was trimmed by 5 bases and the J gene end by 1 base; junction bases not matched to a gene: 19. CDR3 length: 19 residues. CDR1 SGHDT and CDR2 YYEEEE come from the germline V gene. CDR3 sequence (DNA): TGTGCCAGCAGTTATTCCGGGGTAGCGGGCCGACCCGGCACAGATACGCAGTATTTT. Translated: CASSYSGVAGRPGTDTQYF.

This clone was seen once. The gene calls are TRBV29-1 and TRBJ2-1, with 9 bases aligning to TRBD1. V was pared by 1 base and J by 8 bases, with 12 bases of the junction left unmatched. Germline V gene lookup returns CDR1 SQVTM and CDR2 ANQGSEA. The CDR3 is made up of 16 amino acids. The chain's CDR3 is CSVEVKGTGFLDEQFF. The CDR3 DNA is TGCAGCGTTGAAGTAAAAGGGACAGGGTTCCTAGATGAGCAGTTCTTC.

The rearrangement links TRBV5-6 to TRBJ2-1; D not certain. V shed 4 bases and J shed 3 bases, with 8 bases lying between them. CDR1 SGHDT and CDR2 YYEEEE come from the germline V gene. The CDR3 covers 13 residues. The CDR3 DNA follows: TGTGCCAGCAGCCCTAACTACTACAATGAGCAGTTCTTC. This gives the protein CASSPNYYNEQFF.

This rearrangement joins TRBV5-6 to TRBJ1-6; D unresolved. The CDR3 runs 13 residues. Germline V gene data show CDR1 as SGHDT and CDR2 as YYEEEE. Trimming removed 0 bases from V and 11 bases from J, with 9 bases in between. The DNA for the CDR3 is TGTGCCAGCAGCTTGGCCCGGGAGGCACCCCTCCACTTT. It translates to CASSLAREAPLHF.

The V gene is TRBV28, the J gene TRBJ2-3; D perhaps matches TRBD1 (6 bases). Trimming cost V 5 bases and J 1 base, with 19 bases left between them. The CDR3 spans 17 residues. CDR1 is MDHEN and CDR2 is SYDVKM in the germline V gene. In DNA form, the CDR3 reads TGTGCCAGCAGTCACCAACAACAGGGTTGGGGCACAGATACGCAGTATTTT. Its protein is CASSHQQQGWGTDTQYF.

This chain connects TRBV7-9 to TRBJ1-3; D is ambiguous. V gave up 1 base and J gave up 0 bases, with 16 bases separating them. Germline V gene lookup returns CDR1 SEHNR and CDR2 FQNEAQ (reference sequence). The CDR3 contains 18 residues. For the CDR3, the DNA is TGTGCCAGCAGCTTAGAGGTATCCCTCTGGAGCTCTGGAAACACCATATATTTT. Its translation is CASSLEVSLWSSGNTIYF.

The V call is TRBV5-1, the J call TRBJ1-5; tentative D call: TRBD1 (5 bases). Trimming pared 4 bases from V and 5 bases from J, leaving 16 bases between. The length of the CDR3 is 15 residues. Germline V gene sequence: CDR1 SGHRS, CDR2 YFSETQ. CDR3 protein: CASSADGGPYQPQHF. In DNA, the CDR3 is TGCGCCAGCAGCGCCGACGGGGGTCCCTATCAGCCCCAGCATTTT.

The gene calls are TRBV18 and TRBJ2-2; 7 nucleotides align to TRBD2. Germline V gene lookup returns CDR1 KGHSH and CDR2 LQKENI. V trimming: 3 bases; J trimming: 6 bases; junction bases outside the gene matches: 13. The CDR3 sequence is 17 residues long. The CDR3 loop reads CASSPSGAGAWPGELFF. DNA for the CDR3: TGTGCCAGCTCACCCTCGGGCGCGGGAGCATGGCCCGGGGAGCTGTTTTTT.

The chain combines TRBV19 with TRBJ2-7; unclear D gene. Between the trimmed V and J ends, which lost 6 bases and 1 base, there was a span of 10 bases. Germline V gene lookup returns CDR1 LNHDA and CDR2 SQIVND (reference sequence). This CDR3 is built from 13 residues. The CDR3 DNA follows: TGTGCCAGTAGCTTTGGCAGTTCCTACGAGCAGTACTTC. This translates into CASSFGSSYEQYF.

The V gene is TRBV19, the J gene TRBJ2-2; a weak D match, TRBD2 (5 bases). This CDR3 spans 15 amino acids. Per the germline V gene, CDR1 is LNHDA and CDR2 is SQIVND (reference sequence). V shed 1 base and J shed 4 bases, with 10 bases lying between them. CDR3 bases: TGTGCCAGTAGTATAGGGGCGAGGGCCACCGGGGAGCTGTTTTTT. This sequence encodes CASSIGARATGELFF.

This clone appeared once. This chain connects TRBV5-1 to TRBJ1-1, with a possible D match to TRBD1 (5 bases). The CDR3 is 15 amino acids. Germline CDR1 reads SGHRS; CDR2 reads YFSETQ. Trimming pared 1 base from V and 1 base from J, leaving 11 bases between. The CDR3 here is CASSLRVGGNTEAFF. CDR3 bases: TGCGCCAGCAGCTTGAGGGTCGGGGGGAACACTGAAGCTTTCTTT.

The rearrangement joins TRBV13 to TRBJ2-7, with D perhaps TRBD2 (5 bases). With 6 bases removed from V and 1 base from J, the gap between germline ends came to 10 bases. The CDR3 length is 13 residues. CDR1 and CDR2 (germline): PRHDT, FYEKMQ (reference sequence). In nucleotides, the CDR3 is TGTGCCAGCAGGCGGGTCCCATCCTACGAGCAGTACTTC. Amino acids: CASRRVPSYEQYF.

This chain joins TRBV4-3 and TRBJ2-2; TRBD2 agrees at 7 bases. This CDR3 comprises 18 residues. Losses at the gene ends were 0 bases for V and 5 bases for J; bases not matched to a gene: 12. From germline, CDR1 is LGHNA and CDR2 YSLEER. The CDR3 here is CASSQDNIETAGTGELFF. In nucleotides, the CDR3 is TGCGCCAGCAGCCAAGATAATATAGAAACAGCGGGGACCGGGGAGCTGTTTTTT.

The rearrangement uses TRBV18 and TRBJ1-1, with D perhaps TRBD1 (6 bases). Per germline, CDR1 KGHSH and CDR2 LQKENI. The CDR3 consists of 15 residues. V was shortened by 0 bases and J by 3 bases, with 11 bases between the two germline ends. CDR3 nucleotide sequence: TGTGCCAGCTCACCACCACAGGGACGGTACACTGAAGCTTTCTTT. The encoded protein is CASSPPQGRYTEAFF.

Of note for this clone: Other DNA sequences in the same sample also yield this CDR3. The CDR3 coding sequence is TGTGCCAGCAGCTCGTGGAACACTGAAGCTTTCTTT. This gives the protein CASSSWNTEAFF. J is TRBJ1-1 and V is TRBV5-4; D is ambiguous. V was pared by 3 bases and J by 1 base, with 4 bases between. This CDR3 is 12 amino acids long. CDR1 is SGHNT and CDR2 is YYREEE in the germline V gene (reference sequence).